These 23 T cell receptor beta chains came from one sample sequenced in a study of shared clonotypes between healthy human individuals. The repertoire was sequenced with immunoSEQ multiplex PCR; TCRdb's copy has only in-frame clones and lacks some. In the table there are fewer than 400,000 clones, about 74% of which are singletons. The sequenced sample was memory CD4+ T cells sorted from blood. Subset: CD45RA-negative fraction. These receptor sequences come from a man aged 25 to 40 in good health.

The chain uses TRBV30 and TRBJ2-3; 7 bases are shared with TRBD1. J gave up 2 bases and V 0 bases, and 8 bases lay outside the gene matches. Germline CDR1 reads GTSNPN; CDR2 reads SVGIG (reference sequence). The CDR3 covers 16 residues. The CDR3 here is CAWSVNRGSFTDTQYF. CDR3 sequence (DNA): TGTGCCTGGAGTGTGAACAGGGGTTCGTTCACAGATACGCAGTATTTT.

The CDR3 sequence is CASSYSVSGSYEQYF. The CDR3 DNA reads as TGTGCCAGCAGTTACTCAGTTAGCGGGAGCTACGAGCAGTACTTC. V and J are TRBV6-5 and TRBJ2-7; 9 bases map to TRBD2. The germline V gene encodes CDR1 MNHEY and CDR2 SVGAGI. V was pared by 0 bases and J by 3 bases, with 3 bases of the junction left unmatched. The length of the CDR3 is 15 residues.

CDR3 sequence reads: CSVALLALSGYEQYF. Written as DNA, the CDR3 is TGCAGCGTTGCCCTCCTAGCGCTGAGCGGCTACGAGCAGTACTTC. This chain joins TRBV29-1 and TRBJ2-7; the D gene is possibly TRBD2 (6 bases). V was cut by 4 bases and J by 3 bases, with 19 bases left in between. This CDR3 has 15 residues. Germline V gene sequence: CDR1 SQVTM, CDR2 ANQGSEA.

CDR3 region: CASSDRGRITEAFF. The CDR3 bases are TGTGCCAGCAGTGACAGGGGGCGCATCACTGAAGCTTTCTTT. The genes are TRBV27 and TRBJ1-1; 10 nucleotides match TRBD1. The V gene's germline CDR1 is MNHEY and CDR2 SMNVEV (reference sequence). The V gene end was trimmed by 5 bases and the J gene end by 4 bases; junction bases not matched to a gene: 4. The CDR3 is 14 amino acids.

The chain joins TRBV28 to TRBJ1-5, with D tentatively TRBD1 (6 bases). The CDR3 spans 13 residues. CDR1 is MDHEN, CDR2 SYDVKM, per germline. V dropped 3 bases and J dropped 7 bases, with 10 bases sitting between them. The CDR3 loop reads CASSFTGWQPQHF. The CDR3 DNA reads as TGTGCCAGCAGTTTTACAGGGTGGCAGCCCCAGCATTTT.

This clone was seen at least ten times. Written as DNA, the CDR3 is TGTGCCAGCAGCCGTACGTTGGACACTGAAGCTTTCTTT. Amino acids: CASSRTLDTEAFF. V usage is TRBV6-5 and J usage is TRBJ1-1, with unresolved D. The germline V gene has CDR1 MNHEY and CDR2 SVGAGI. CDR3 length: 13 residues. The V and J ends lost 6 bases and 3 bases respectively, with 11 bases between them.

The V and J genes are TRBV18 and TRBJ2-1; D perhaps matches TRBD2 (6 bases). The CDR3 contains 17 residues. Germline values: CDR1 KGHSH, CDR2 LQKENI. Trimming shortened V by 2 bases and J by 0 bases, and 14 bases separated the two germline ends. The CDR3 loop is CASSPFGGTGSYNEQFF. The CDR3, as DNA: TGTGCCAGCTCACCATTCGGCGGGACGGGCTCCTACAATGAGCAGTTCTTC.

The rearrangement links TRBV19 to TRBJ2-2; the D gene is possibly TRBD2 (6 bases). CDR1 is LNHDA and CDR2 is SQIVND in the germline V gene (reference sequence). V lost 8 bases to trimming and J lost 2 bases, with 9 bases between them. The CDR3 covers 13 residues. In DNA, the CDR3 is TGTGCCAGTCGGGAGCAAAACACCGGGGAGCTGTTTTTT. Its protein is CASREQNTGELFF.

This clone was observed a single time. The CDR3, as DNA: TGCGCCAGCACCCTGACCGGGACTAGCACCGGGGAGCTGTTTTTT. This sequence encodes CASTLTGTSTGELFF. V is TRBV5-1 and J is TRBJ2-2; TRBD2 agrees at 8 bases. V trimming: 6 bases; J trimming: 4 bases; junction bases outside the gene matches: 8. The CDR3 has 15 amino acids. Germline lookup yields CDR1 SGHRS and CDR2 YFSETQ.

The genes are TRBV9 and TRBJ2-7, with 8 bases matching TRBD2. This CDR3 is 16 amino acids long. The J segment lost 2 bases and the V segment lost 2 bases, leaving 9 bases of the junction unmatched. Looked up from germline, CDR1 is SGDLS and CDR2 is YYNGEE. The CDR3 coding sequence is TGTGCCAGCAGCGTGGGGCCACATAGCGGGGCCTACGAGCAGTACTTC. It codes for CASSVGPHSGAYEQYF.

The V and J genes are TRBV18 and TRBJ2-2; weak D call: TRBD2 (5 bases). CDR3 size: 12 residues. Trimming took off 11 bases at V and 1 base at J, with 8 bases between the two ends. Germline CDR1 KGHSH, CDR2 LQKENI. CDR3 region: CAGEGNTGELFF. The CDR3 nucleotides read TGTGCCGGCGAGGGGAACACCGGGGAGCTGTTTTTT.

V is TRBV6-1 and J is TRBJ2-7; no definite D call. Germline V gives CDR1 MNHNS, CDR2 SASEGT. The CDR3 extends over 14 amino acids. Trimming took 3 bases from V and 7 from J, leaving 16 bases between them. CDR3 loop: CASSEAGNDKEQYF. CDR3 sequence (DNA): TGTGCCAGCAGTGAGGCCGGAAATGATAAAGAGCAGTACTTC.

This clone was counted once. The chain combines TRBV5-1 with TRBJ2-5; 8 bases match TRBD2. CDR1 is SGHRS and CDR2 is YFSETQ in the germline V gene. Trimming removed 1 base from V and 5 bases from J; junction bases left unmatched: 7. This CDR3 region has 15 residues. In nucleotides, the CDR3 is TGCGCCAGCAGCTTGATGACGGGAGGGTCGGAGACCCAGTACTTC. It encodes CASSLMTGGSETQYF.

The chain employs TRBV28 and TRBJ1-2, with a possible D match to TRBD1 (5 bases). This CDR3 comprises 12 residues. From germline, CDR1 is MDHEN and CDR2 SYDVKM. Deletions cut 4 bases from V and 2 bases from J, with 5 bases between. The CDR3 sequence: CASSWDNYGYTF. In DNA, the CDR3 is TGTGCCAGCAGTTGGGACAACTATGGCTACACCTTC.

This rearrangement joins TRBV5-1 to TRBJ2-7, with D perhaps TRBD1 (6 bases). The ends were cut back, 4 bases at V and 2 bases at J, with 16 bases in the middle. CDR1 and CDR2 from the germline V gene are SGHRS and YFSETQ. The CDR3 sequence is 15 residues long. The CDR3 nucleotides read TGCGCCAGCAGCACCGGACAGTTTCTTACCTACGAGCAGTACTTC. It translates to CASSTGQFLTYEQYF.

The chain combines TRBV30 with TRBJ1-5; 8 bases align to TRBD1. Germline V lookup: CDR1 GTSNPN, CDR2 SVGIG (reference sequence). The CDR3 loop spans 13 amino acids. V was pared by 5 bases and J by 2 bases, with 2 bases of the junction left unmatched. The CDR3 region is CAWDRGGNQPQHF. For the CDR3, the DNA is TGTGCCTGGGACAGGGGAGGCAATCAGCCCCAGCATTTT.

The chain joins TRBV5-1 to TRBJ1-2; D not resolved. Trimming shortened V by 3 bases and J by 1 base, and 13 bases separated the two germline ends. Germline CDR1 is SGHRS and CDR2 is YFSETQ. The CDR3 has 15 amino acids. In DNA form, the CDR3 reads TGCGCCAGCAGCTACGAGGGCTCTATTAACTATGGCTACACCTTC. Translation: CASSYEGSINYGYTF.

Here the CDR3 DNA reads TGCGCCAGCAGCTTGGTCCCCGGGTCAACTGAAGCTTTCTTT. This gives the protein CASSLVPGSTEAFF. V is TRBV5-1 and J is TRBJ1-1; D call uncertain. CDR1 SGHRS and CDR2 YFSETQ come from the germline V gene. The CDR3 is made up of 14 amino acids. The germline V and J ends were trimmed by 0 bases and 5 bases, with 11 bases remaining between them.

This sequence joins TRBV5-6 and TRBJ1-2; D gene unclear. This CDR3 spans 15 amino acids. V dropped 2 bases and J dropped 6 bases, with 17 bases sitting between them. Looked up from germline, CDR1 is SGHDT and CDR2 is YYEEEE. For the CDR3, the DNA is TGTGCCAGCAGCTTTCCCGCGGAGGGTAGGGATGGCTACACCTTC. Residues: CASSFPAEGRDGYTF.

This clone appeared many times. The rearrangement joins TRBV5-6 to TRBJ2-7; TRBD2 matches at 8 bases. CDR1 and CDR2 from the germline V gene are SGHDT and YYEEEE. The CDR3 is made up of 13 amino acids. V gave up 5 bases and J gave up 6 bases; unmatched junction bases: 7. The CDR3 nucleotides read TGTGCCAGCAGTGCTAGCGGGTTCGGCGAGCAGTACTTC. This codes for CASSASGFGEQYF.

This clone has a count of ten or more. The J gene is TRBJ2-1, the V gene TRBV15, with 14 bases lining up with TRBD2. Germline trimming cut 5 bases from V and 8 bases from J; bases unmatched to any gene: 5. CDR3 length equals 15 residues. Germline lookup yields CDR1 LNHNV and CDR2 YYDKDF (reference sequence). CDR3 DNA sequence: TGTGCCACCAGCCCCGGGACTAGCGGGAGACATGAGCAGTTCTTC. This encodes CATSPGTSGRHEQFF.

This chain uses TRBV7-2 with TRBJ2-7, with TRBD2 identical over 7 bases. CDR1 and CDR2 (germline): SGHTA, FQGNSA. V lost 5 bases to trimming and J lost 6 bases; unmatched junction nucleotides: 10. This CDR3 comprises 14 residues. CDR3 DNA: TGTGCCAGCAGCCAATCGGGGGGAGGGGTCGAGCAGTACTTC. This encodes CASSQSGGGVEQYF.

The genes are TRBV5-1 and TRBJ2-2, with 7 bases fitting TRBD2. The CDR3 has 16 residues. Germline loops: CDR1 SGHRS, CDR2 YFSETQ. V lost 5 bases, J lost 4 bases, and 11 bases stayed unmatched. CDR3 nucleotide sequence: TGCGCCAGCAGTCCACCGGGACGCGGGGGCACCGGGGAGCTGTTTTTT. Translating it yields CASSPPGRGGTGELFF.